Included here is one T cell receptor (beta chain) sequence, with context. It was with 60 Vbeta and 13 Jbeta primers that the PCR ran. The assay was immunoSEQ multiplex PCR, and TCRdb's table has in-frame clones only and misses some. The profile shows some 160,000 clones, 70% to 85% of them singletons. This sample was included in a study of cytomegalovirus exposure and HLA in healthy donors. The CDR3 is 19 residues long. Per the germline V gene, CDR1 is SGDLS and CDR2 is YYNGEE. J was trimmed by 7 bases and V by 0 bases; bases with no gene match: 15. The TCR originated in a male donor in good health and CMV-seronegative. The sequenced material came from PBMCs. The rearrangement joins TRBV9 to TRBJ2-1; TRBD2 agrees at 11 bases. This CDR3 is CASSVARGSGRAGGNEQFF. CDR3 nucleotide sequence: TGTGCCAGCAGCGTAGCTAGGGGTAGCGGGAGGGCCGGGGGGAATGAGCAGTTCTTC.